This T cell receptor beta chain is drawn from a study of T cell changes during pregnancy in multiple sclerosis. Repertoires were generated with immunoSEQ multiplex PCR, while TCRdb's copy carries only in-frame clones and drops some. The sample holds fewer than 150,000 clones, 90% to 98% seen once. Germline V gene sequence: CDR1 LNHNV, CDR2 YYDKDF (reference sequence). The CDR3 covers 17 residues. V was shortened by 1 base and J by 2 bases, with 15 bases between the two germline ends. V gene TRBV15 combines with J gene TRBJ2-1; a weak D match, TRBD2 (5 bases). The TCR originated in a female donor with multiple sclerosis, enrolled in a pregnancy study. Sequenced here: peripheral blood, sampled after pregnancy. The CDR3 sequence is CATSRGTAGGAYNEQFF. CDR3 DNA: TGTGCCACCAGCAGAGGGACGGCGGGCGGAGCCTACAATGAGCAGTTCTTC.